What follows are 4 T cell receptor beta chains derived from one specimen sequenced in a study of CD8+CD57+ T cells in acquired aplastic anemia. Using genomic DNA as the template, TCR beta VDJ and CDR3 profiling was carried out. MiXCR, applied by TCRdb to the reads, yields one record per CDR3 protein. In the table there are some 190,000 distinct CDR3 sequences, around 59% of which are singletons. Material: sorted CD4+, CD8+, or CD8+CD57+ T cells (not recorded which) from PBMCs. Source of these receptors: a human donor in good health, serving as a control.

The chain recombines TRBV19 with TRBJ1-6, with TRBD1 matching over 11 bases. Germline trimming cut 4 bases from V and 7 bases from J; bases unmatched to any gene: 9. The CDR3 totals 17 residues. The germline V gene has CDR1 LNHDA and CDR2 SQIVND (reference sequence). The chain's CDR3 is CASSTPGQGARNSPLHF. CDR3 DNA: TGTGCCAGTAGTACTCCAGGACAGGGGGCACGAAATTCACCCCTCCACTTT.

This clonotype was recorded once. V usage is TRBV15 and J usage is TRBJ1-1; D not certain. CDR3 length: 13 amino acids. V shed 0 bases and J shed 3 bases, with 5 bases lying between them. CDR1 LNHNV and CDR2 YYDKDF come from the germline V gene (reference sequence). CDR3 DNA: TGTGCCACCAGCAGAGATGGGGACACTGAAGCTTTCTTT. It codes for CATSRDGDTEAFF.

The gene calls are TRBV19 and TRBJ2-1; a weak D match, TRBD1 (6 bases). Germline CDR1 reads LNHDA; CDR2 reads SQIVND (reference sequence). The V and J ends lost 4 bases and 0 bases respectively, with 13 bases between them. The CDR3 is made up of 16 amino acids. CDR3 sequence (DNA): TGTGCCAGTAGTACCCAGACAGGTAGCTCCTACAATGAGCAGTTCTTC. The encoded protein is CASSTQTGSSYNEQFF.

This clonotype was seen a handful of times. The CDR3 loop is CATSGDSGELFF. In nucleotides, the CDR3 is TGTGCCACCAGTGGTGACAGCGGGGAGCTGTTTTTT. V gene TRBV24-1 combines with J gene TRBJ2-2; TRBD1 is a possible D gene (5 bases). The CDR3 covers 12 residues. Trimming removed 5 bases from V and 7 bases from J, with 7 bases in between. Germline-derived CDR1 and CDR2 are KGHDR and SFDVKD.